This T cell receptor (beta chain) was documented in a study of regulatory T cells in long-lasting Graves disease. In this sample, this clonotype turned up many times. To make TCR beta libraries, researchers used iRepertoire HTBI primers and Arm-PCR of CDR3 regions. Via MiXCR, TCRdb re-called the multiplex PCR reads, giving one row per CDR3 protein. The repertoire holds approximately 350,000 distinct CDR3 sequences, with around 15% as singletons. As to time point: newly diagnosed GD, antithyroid drugs for less than 3 months. From PBMCs, RNA was extracted and then used to make the TCR library. The peripheral blood volume drawn was 8.5 to 9 milliliters, and it was collected into EDTA tubes. The sample was also reused in another study, on T cells in Graves' hyperthyroidism and ophthalmopathy.

The specimen was peripheral blood mononuclear cells (PBMCs), collected at new diagnosis, from a patient treated with antithyroid drugs. The TCR comes from a man aged 40-50 years with Graves disease.

The CDR3 sequence: CATSRRGARTDTQYF. CDR3 sequence (DNA): TGTGCCACCAGCAGGCGCGGAGCCCGCACAGATACGCAGTATTTT. The chain couples TRBV15 to TRBJ2-3; D gene uncertain. This CDR3 spans 15 amino acids. V was trimmed by 3 bases and J by 1 base, leaving 11 bases between them. Germline CDR1 reads LNHNV; CDR2 reads YYDKDF (reference sequence).